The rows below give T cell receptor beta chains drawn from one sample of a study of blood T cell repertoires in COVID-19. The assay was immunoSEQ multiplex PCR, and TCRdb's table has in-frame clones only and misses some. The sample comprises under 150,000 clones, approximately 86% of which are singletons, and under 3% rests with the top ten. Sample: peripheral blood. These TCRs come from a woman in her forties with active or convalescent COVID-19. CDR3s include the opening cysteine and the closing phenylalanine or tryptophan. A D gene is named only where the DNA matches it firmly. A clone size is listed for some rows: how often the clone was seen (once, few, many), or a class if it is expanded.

CDR3 protein: CASTDRGFYGYTF
CDR3 DNA: TGTGCCAGTACGGACAGGGGGTTCTATGGCTACACCTTC
D gene: TRBD1
clone size: once
J gene: TRBJ1-2
V gene: TRBV19

CDR3 protein: CAWIVGAWMNTEAFF
CDR3 DNA: TGTGCCTGGATTGTGGGGGCTTGGATGAACACTGAAGCTTTCTTT
D gene: .
clone size: .
J gene: TRBJ1-1
V gene: TRBV30

CDR3 protein: CASSLTSEVETQYF
CDR3 DNA: TGCGCCAGCAGCTTGACTAGCGAGGTGGAGACCCAGTACTTC
D gene: TRBD2
clone size: .
J gene: TRBJ2-5
V gene: TRBV5-1

CDR3 protein: CATSDTHRREKLFF
CDR3 DNA: TGTGCCACCAGTGATACCCACCGCCGGGAAAAACTGTTTTTT
D gene: .
clone size: .
J gene: TRBJ1-4
V gene: TRBV24-1

CDR3 protein: CASSFTARGNEQFF
CDR3 DNA: TGTGCCAGCAGTTTTACGGCCAGGGGTAATGAGCAGTTCTTC
D gene: .
clone size: .
J gene: TRBJ2-1
V gene: TRBV27

CDR3 protein: CASSLGGRGYGYTF
CDR3 DNA: TGTGCCAGCAGCCTAGGGGGAAGGGGCTATGGCTACACCTTC
D gene: .
clone size: .
J gene: TRBJ1-2
V gene: TRBV14

CDR3 protein: CASSLDSGGNTEAFF
CDR3 DNA: TGTGCCAGCAGCTTGGACAGTGGGGGGAACACTGAAGCTTTCTTT
D gene: .
clone size: .
J gene: TRBJ1-1
V gene: TRBV11-3

CDR3 protein: CASSLVGQGVSEQYF
CDR3 DNA: TGTGCCAGCAGCTTGGTTGGACAGGGGGTATCCGAGCAGTACTTC
D gene: TRBD1
clone size: .
J gene: TRBJ2-7
V gene: TRBV5-6

CDR3 protein: CATRTGQELNTGELFF
CDR3 DNA: TGTGCCACCAGAACGGGACAGGAGTTGAACACCGGGGAGCTGTTTTTT
D gene: TRBD1
clone size: .
J gene: TRBJ2-2
V gene: TRBV24-1

CDR3 protein: CAAWGGRWGTEAFF
CDR3 DNA: TGTGCCGCCTGGGGGGGGCGGTGGGGCACTGAAGCTTTCTTT
D gene: .
clone size: .
J gene: TRBJ1-1
V gene: TRBV6-5

CDR3 protein: CASSQASGGRGEQFF
CDR3 DNA: TGTGCCAGCAGCCAAGCAAGCGGGGGGCGAGGTGAGCAGTTCTTC
D gene: TRBD2
clone size: .
J gene: TRBJ2-1
V gene: TRBV3-1/TRBV3-2

CDR3 protein: CASSQTGAMGEAFF
CDR3 DNA: TGTGCCAGCAGCCAGACAGGGGCCATGGGTGAAGCTTTCTTT
D gene: TRBD1
clone size: .
J gene: TRBJ1-1
V gene: TRBV2

CDR3 protein: CASRGQGLVGELFF
CDR3 DNA: TGTGCCAGTAGGGGACAGGGGTTGGTCGGGGAGCTGTTTTTT
D gene: TRBD1
clone size: .
J gene: TRBJ2-2
V gene: TRBV19

CDR3 protein: CASSVEYSNQPQHF
CDR3 DNA: TGTGCCAGCAGCGTAGAGTATAGCAATCAGCCCCAGCATTTT
D gene: .
clone size: .
J gene: TRBJ1-5
V gene: TRBV28

CDR3 protein: CAITSLGDSNQPQHF
CDR3 DNA: TGTGCCATAACTTCATTGGGAGATAGCAATCAGCCCCAGCATTTT
D gene: .
clone size: .
J gene: TRBJ1-5
V gene: TRBV27

CDR3 protein: CASSYRGEDWADTQYF
CDR3 DNA: TGTGCCAGCAGTTACCGGGGTGAGGATTGGGCAGATACGCAGTATTTT
D gene: .
clone size: .
J gene: TRBJ2-3
V gene: TRBV6-5

CDR3 protein: CSAQQGDNEQFF
CDR3 DNA: TGCAGCGCTCAACAGGGGGACAATGAGCAGTTCTTC
D gene: TRBD1
clone size: .
J gene: TRBJ2-1
V gene: TRBV29-1